This TCR beta chain stems from a study of beta chain features in type 1 diabetes listed by TCRdb under 2018. In terms of the full investigation: Mean age, gender distribution, total cell number and subset yield did not differ between patients and healthy donors. A total of 107,917,701 sorted cells were examined across all samples, and RNA yield correlated strongly with the number of cells per subset. In the study, recently diagnosed type 1 diabetes patients and matched healthy donors were compared on the TCRB repertoires of their sorted circulating CD4+ T cell subsets. Regulatory and stem cell-like memory subsets were obtained from only 8 patients and roughly eight healthy donors, while naive and central memory subsets were obtained from all 30 or so donors. The investigation overall reported the following: PCR may preferentially amplify shorter templates, but because patient and control samples were amplified and corrected together, any resulting skew would affect both groups equally. At VDJ recombination sites, patients with type 1 diabetes made fewer insertions and deleted more nucleotides, a pattern implying thymic rearrangement abnormalities. Naive, central memory and regulatory TCRB repertoires appeared to be more similar among patients than among healthy donors. Because the HLA sub-analyses included only small numbers of individuals, any influence of HLA type on TCRB rearrangement was left unresolved. In all four CD4+ subsets, TCRB CDR3 length was moderately but significantly shorter in type 1 diabetes patients. Because cDNA was sequenced instead of genomic DNA, highly expressing activated cells could be over-represented, though the groups showed no difference in activation or CD3 levels.

Via the germline V gene, CDR1 is MNHEY and CDR2 SVGAGI. CDR3 length: 16 amino acids, cysteine to phenylalanine. The sequence is cut down to CDR3 DNA, 48 bases in frame from base 1. V is shortened by 2 bases, J by 4 bases, and the region joining them spans 16 bases. Each donor gave one peripheral blood draw, approximately 110 mL on average, collected into heparinised tubes. A BD FACSAria II was used to sort naive, central memory, regulatory and stem cell-like memory CD4+ T cells with a panel that included CD45RO, CCR7, CD25, CD127, CD95 and CD27. Every sorted population had a purity above 95%. Right away, PBMCs were isolated by Lymphoprep density gradient centrifugation and were stained directly, with no culture step. Samples were stained and sorted in pairs, with one healthy donor and one patient per experiment, so that batch effects were minimized. The entire isolated RNA was reverse transcribed using the High Capacity cDNA Reverse Transcription Kit, and thus expressed TCRB transcripts were sequenced. Naive, central memory and regulatory T cell samples underwent deep immunoSEQ sequencing, averaging about 3.3 million total reads per sample. Sorted cells were lysed in RLT buffer and RNA was extracted with DNase-treated RNeasy Micro or Mini kits, depending on cell number. Each cell subset was processed separately to prevent cross-contamination, with patient and healthy donor samples processed together. The immunoSEQ multiplex PCR was used to amplify TCRB sequences from cDNA, yielding 87-bp fragments that span the CDR3 region. Sequencing of the amplicons was done on the Illumina HiSeq platform. From the authors' description of their analysis: PCR bias was corrected computationally using synthetic template baselines, and reads within Hamming distance 2 were collapsed, with unmergeable singletons discarded. Reads were aligned to IMGT to assign V, D and J genes, CDR3 length, and insertions or deletions at six rearrangement sites. Within each subset, clonotype counts were normalized to sorted cell number, after which true diversity and Gini coefficients were computed with the tcR R package. The overlap coefficient, calculated on TCRB nucleotide sequences, was used to measure repertoire sharing. Out-of-frame TCRB sequences from naive cells were analyzed to stand in for the pre-selection repertoire. Drawn from immuneACCESS, this table holds only the in-frame rearrangements with V and J called that TCRdb kept. Clones are partly lost; checked studies trace under half to an unresolved V gene and leave the rest unexplained. V, J and clone size derive from that table, while D and trimming were established from the DNA sequence. For this sample the table gives roughly 240,000 clones, of which approximately 24% were detected only once. The ten top clones hold around 0.013% of the sample.

This clone was counted between two and nine times. Its antigen is unknown. Base qualities are not at hand, and no much larger clone is one base apart. This receptor was taken from a woman aged 25 to 39 with type 1 diabetes. Rearrangement joined TRBV6-5 to TRBJ2-3; the D segment could be TRBD2, given 6 matching bases. Source material: naive CD4+ T cells from blood. This specimen's cell subset or site label, interpreted: true naive CD4+ T cells. The nucleotide sequence is given as TGTGCCAGCAGTTACAATCGCGGGGTGGGTGCAGATACGCAGTATTTT. The encoded protein is CASSYNRGVGADTQYF.